This T cell receptor beta chain came from a study of blood T cell repertoires in COVID-19. Study-level information: Researchers got acute and convalescent COVID-19 samples from the United States, Italy and Spain.

V was shortened by 0 bases and J by 12 bases, with 13 bases between the two germline ends. Germline values: CDR1 KGHDR, CDR2 SFDVKD. The length of the CDR3 is 13 residues. Per the authors' pipeline: Estimates of nucleated cell counts were drawn from the amplification of reference gene primers. This table comes from immunoSEQ multiplex PCR, and its TCRdb copy is limited to in-frame clones, with some not included. V, J and clone size are taken as reported in that table, and D and trimming were inferred from the DNA itself. The top ten hold 8.2% of the sample, which has about 140,000 clones, just over 85% seen once.

The rearrangement links TRBV24-1 to TRBJ1-1; D might be TRBD1 (6 bases). Sequenced material: peripheral blood. This clonotype originated in a woman aged 55-69 years with acute or convalescent COVID-19. The DNA for the CDR3 is TGTGCCACCAGTGATTTGTGGCAGGGGAATACTTTCTTT. Amino acid sequence: CATSDLWQGNTFF.